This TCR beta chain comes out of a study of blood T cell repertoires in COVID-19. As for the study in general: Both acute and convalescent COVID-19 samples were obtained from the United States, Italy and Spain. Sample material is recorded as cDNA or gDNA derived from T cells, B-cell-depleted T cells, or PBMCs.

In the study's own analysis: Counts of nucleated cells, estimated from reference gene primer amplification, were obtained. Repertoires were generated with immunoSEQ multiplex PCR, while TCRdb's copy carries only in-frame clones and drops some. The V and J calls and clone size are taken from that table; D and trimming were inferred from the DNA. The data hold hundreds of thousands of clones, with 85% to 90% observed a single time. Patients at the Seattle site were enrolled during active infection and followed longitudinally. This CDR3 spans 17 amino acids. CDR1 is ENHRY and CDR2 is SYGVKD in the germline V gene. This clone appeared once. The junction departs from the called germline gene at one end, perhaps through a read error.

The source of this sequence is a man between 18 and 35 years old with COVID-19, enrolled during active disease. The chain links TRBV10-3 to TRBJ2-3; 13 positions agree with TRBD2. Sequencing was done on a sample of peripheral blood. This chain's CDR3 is CAISESTSGGATNTQYF. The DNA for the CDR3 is TGTGCCATCAGTGAGTCTACTAGCGGGGGGGCCACAAATACGCAGTATTTT.